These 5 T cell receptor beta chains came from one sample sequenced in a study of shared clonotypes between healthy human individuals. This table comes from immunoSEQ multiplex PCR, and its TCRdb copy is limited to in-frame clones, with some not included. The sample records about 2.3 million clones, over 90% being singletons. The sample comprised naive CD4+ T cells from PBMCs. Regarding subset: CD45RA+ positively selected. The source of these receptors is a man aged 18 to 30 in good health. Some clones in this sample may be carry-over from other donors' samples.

CDR3 in amino acids: CASSPTTGGRQPQHF. CDR3 coding DNA: TGTGCCAGCTCACCAACAACAGGGGGGAGGCAGCCCCAGCATTTT. The genes are TRBV18 and TRBJ1-5; TRBD1 agrees at 8 bases. The germline CDR1 and CDR2 sequences are KGHSH and LQKENI. There are 15 residues in the CDR3. Trimming took 2 bases from V and 7 from J; bases not matched to a gene: 7.

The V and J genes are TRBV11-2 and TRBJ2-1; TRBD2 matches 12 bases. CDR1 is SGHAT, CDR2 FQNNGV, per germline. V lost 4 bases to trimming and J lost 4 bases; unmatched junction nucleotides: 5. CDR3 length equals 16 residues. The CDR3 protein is CASSSMTSGRYNEQFF. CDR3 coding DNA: TGTGCCAGCAGCTCCATGACTAGCGGGAGATACAATGAGCAGTTCTTC.

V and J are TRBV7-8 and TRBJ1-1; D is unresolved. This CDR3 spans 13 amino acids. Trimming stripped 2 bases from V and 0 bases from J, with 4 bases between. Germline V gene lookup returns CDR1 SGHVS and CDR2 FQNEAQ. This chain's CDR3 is CASSLPLNTEAFF. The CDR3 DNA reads TGTGCCAGCAGCTTACCTCTGAACACTGAAGCTTTCTTT.

CDR3 nucleotides: TGCGCCAGCAGCTTGGCGGGTCCTACCTCCCCTGGAAACACCATATATTTT. It encodes CASSLAGPTSPGNTIYF. The chain combines TRBV5-1 with TRBJ1-3; no clear D gene. The CDR3 consists of 17 residues. V was clipped by 0 bases and J by 2 bases, with 15 bases between them. Germline values: CDR1 SGHRS, CDR2 YFSETQ.

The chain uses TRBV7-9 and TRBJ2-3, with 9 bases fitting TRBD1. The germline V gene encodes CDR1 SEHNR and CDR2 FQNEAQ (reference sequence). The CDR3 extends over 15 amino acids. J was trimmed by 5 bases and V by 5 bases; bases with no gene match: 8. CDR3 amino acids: CASSDVGQGIDTQYF. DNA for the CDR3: TGTGCCAGCAGCGATGTTGGACAGGGGATAGATACGCAGTATTTT.